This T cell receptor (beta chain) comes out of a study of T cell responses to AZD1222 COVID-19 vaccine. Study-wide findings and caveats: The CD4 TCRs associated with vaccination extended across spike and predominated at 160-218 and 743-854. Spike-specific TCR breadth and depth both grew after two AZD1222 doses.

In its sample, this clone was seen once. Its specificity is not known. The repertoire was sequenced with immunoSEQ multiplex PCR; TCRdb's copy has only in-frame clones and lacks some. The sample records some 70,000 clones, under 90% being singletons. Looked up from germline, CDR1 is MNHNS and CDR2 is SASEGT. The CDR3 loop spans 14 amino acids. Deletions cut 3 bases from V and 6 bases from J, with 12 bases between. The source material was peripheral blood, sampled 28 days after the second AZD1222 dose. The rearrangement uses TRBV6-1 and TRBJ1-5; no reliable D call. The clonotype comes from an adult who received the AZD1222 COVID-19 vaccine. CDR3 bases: TGTGCCAGCAGTGACCGGGGTCTGGGTCAGCCCCAGCATTTT. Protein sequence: CASSDRGLGQPQHF.